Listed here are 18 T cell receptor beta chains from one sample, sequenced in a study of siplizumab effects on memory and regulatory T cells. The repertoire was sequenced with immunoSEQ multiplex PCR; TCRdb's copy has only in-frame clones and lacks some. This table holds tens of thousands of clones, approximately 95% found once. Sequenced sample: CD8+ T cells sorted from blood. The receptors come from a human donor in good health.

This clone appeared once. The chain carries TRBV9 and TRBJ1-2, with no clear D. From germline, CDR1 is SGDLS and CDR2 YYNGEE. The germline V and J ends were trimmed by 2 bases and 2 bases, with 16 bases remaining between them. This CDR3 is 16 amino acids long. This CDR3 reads CASSVDPVQNNYGYTF. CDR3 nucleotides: TGTGCCAGCAGCGTCGATCCCGTCCAGAACAACTATGGCTACACCTTC.

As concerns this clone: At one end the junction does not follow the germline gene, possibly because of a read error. CDR3 sequence: CASSENSGYTF. CDR3 bases: TGTGCCAGCAGTGAAAACTCTGGCTACACCTTC. This chain links TRBV6-1 with TRBJ1-2; D gene uncertain. Looked up from germline, CDR1 is MNHNS and CDR2 is SASEGT. The CDR3 is made up of 11 amino acids.

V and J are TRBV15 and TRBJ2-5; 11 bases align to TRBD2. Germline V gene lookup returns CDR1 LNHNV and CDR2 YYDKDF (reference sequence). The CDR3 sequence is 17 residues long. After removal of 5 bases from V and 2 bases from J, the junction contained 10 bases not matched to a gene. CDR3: CATSLPGLAEIQETQYF. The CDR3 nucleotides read TGTGCCACCAGCTTACCGGGACTAGCGGAGATACAAGAGACCCAGTACTTC.

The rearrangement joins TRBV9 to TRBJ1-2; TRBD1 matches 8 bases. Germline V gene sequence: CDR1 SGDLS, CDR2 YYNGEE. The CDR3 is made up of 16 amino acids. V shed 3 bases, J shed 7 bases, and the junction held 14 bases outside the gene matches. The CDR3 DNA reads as TGTGCCAGCAGCGCCCACCAGGGACAGGTACTTGGTGGCTACACCTTC. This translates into CASSAHQGQVLGGYTF.

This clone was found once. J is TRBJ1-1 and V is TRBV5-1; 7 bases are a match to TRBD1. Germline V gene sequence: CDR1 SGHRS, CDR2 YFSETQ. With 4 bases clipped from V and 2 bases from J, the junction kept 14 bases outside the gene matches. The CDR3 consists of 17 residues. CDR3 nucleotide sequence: TGCGCCAGCAGCCCGCCCCTCCCCGGGACAGCAAACACTGAAGCTTTCTTT. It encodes CASSPPLPGTANTEAFF.

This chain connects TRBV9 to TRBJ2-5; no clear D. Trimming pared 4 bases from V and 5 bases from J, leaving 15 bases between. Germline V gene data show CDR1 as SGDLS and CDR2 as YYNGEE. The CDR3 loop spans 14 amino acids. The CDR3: CASSFSEYRETQYF. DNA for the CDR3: TGTGCCAGCAGCTTCAGCGAGTACCGGGAGACCCAGTACTTC.

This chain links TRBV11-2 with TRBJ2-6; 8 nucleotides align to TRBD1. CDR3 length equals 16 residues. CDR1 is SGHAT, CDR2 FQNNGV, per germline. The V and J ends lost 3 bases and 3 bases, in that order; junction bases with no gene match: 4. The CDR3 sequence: CASSFQGARGANVLTF. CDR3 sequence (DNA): TGTGCCAGCAGCTTTCAGGGGGCGCGTGGGGCCAACGTCCTGACTTTC.

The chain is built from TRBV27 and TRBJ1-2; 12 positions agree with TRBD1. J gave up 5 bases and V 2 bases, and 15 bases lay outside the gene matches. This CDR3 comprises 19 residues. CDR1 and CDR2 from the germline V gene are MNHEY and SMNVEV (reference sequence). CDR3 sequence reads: CASSLTSRWDRGLSYGYTF. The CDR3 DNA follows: TGTGCCAGCAGTTTAACAAGCCGCTGGGACAGGGGGCTAAGTTATGGCTACACCTTC.

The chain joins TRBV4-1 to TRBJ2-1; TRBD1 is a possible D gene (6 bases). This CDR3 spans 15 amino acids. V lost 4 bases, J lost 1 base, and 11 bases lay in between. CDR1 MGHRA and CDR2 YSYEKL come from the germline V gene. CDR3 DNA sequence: TGCGCCAGCAGCCGATTGGACAGTTCCTACAATGAGCAGTTCTTC. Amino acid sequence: CASSRLDSSYNEQFF.

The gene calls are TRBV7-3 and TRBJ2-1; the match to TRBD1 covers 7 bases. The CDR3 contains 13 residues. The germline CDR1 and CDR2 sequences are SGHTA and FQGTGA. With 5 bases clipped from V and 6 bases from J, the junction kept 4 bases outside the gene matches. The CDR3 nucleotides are TGTGCCAGCAGCCTTGCAGGGGGCAATGAGCAGTTCTTC. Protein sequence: CASSLAGGNEQFF.

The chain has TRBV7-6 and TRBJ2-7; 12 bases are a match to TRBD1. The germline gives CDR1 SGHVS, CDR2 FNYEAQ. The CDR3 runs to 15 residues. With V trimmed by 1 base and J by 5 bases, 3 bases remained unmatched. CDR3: CASSLGDRGRNEQYF. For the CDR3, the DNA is TGTGCCAGCAGCTTAGGGGACAGGGGGCGGAACGAGCAGTACTTC.

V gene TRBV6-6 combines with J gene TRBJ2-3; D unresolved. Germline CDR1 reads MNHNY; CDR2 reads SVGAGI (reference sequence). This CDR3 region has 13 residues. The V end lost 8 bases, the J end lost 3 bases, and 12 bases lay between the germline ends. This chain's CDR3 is CASGLGWTDTQYF. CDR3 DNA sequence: TGTGCCAGCGGGTTAGGGTGGACAGATACGCAGTATTTT.

CDR3 nucleotide sequence: TGCAGCGCGACCCCAGGGAGTCCAGATACGCAGTATTTT. Protein sequence: CSATPGSPDTQYF. The V and J genes are TRBV29-1 and TRBJ2-3; D is possibly TRBD1 or TRBD2 (5 bases each). Trimming cost V 7 bases and J 4 bases, with 15 bases left between them. CDR3 length: 13 amino acids. Germline values: CDR1 SQVTM, CDR2 ANQGSEA.

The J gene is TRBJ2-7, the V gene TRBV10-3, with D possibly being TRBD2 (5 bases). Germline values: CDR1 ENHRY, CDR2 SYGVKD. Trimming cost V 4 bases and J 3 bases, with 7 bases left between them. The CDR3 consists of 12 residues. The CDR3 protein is CAISAEGYEQYF. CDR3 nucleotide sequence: TGTGCCATCAGTGCTGAGGGCTACGAGCAGTACTTC.

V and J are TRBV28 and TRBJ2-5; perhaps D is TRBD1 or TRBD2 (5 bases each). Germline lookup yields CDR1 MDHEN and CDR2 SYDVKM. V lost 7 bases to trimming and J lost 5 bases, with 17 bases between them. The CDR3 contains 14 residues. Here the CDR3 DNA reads TGTGCCAGCAAAGCCCCCGGGGACGGGGAGACCCAGTACTTC. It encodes CASKAPGDGETQYF.

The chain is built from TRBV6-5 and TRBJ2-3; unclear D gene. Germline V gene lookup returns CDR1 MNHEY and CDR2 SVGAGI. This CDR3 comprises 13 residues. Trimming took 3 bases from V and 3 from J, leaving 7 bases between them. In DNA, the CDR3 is TGTGCCAGCAGTTATTATCCTACAGATACGCAGTATTTT. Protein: CASSYYPTDTQYF.

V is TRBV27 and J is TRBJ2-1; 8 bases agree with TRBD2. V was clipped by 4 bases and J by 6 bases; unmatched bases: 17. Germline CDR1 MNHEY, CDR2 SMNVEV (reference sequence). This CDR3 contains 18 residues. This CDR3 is CASSYSYPPREGSNEQFF. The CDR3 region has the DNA TGTGCCAGCAGTTACAGTTACCCCCCCCGGGAGGGGAGCAATGAGCAGTTCTTC.

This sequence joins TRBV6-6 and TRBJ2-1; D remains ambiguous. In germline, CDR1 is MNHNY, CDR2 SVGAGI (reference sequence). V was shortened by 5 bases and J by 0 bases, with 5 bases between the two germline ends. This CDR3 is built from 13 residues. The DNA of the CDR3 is TGTGCCAGCAGTCCTAACTCCTACAATGAGCAGTTCTTC. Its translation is CASSPNSYNEQFF.